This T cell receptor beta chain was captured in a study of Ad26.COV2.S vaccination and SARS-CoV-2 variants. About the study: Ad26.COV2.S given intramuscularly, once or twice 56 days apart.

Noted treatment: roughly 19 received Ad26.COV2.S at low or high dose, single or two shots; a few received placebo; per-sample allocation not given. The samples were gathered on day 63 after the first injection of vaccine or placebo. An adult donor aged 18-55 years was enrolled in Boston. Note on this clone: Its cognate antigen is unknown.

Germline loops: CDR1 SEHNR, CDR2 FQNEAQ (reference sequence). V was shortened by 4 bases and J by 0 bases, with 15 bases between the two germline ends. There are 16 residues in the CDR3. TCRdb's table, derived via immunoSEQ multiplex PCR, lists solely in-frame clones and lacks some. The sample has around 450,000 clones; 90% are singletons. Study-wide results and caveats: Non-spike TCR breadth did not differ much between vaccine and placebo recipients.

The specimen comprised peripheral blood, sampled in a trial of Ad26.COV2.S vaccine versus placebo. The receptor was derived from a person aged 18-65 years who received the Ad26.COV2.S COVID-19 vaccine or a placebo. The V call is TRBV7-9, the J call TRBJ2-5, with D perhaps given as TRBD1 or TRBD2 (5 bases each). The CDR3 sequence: CASSSPPGTNQETQYF. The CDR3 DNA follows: TGTGCCAGCAGCTCCCCCCCTGGGACCAACCAAGAGACCCAGTACTTC.